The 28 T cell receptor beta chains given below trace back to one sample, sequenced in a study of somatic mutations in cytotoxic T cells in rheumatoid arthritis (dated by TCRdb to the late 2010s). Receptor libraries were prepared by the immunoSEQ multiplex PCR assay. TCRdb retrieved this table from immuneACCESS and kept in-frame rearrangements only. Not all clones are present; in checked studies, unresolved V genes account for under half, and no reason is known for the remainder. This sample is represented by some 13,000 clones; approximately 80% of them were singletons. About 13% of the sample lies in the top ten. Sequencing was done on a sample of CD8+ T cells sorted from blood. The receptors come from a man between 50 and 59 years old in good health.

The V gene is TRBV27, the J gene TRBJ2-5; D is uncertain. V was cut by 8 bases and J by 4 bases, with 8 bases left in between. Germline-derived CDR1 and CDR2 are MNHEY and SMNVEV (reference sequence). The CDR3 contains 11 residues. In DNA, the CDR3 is TGTGCCAGCGTCAACGGAGAGACCCAGTACTTC. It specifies CASVNGETQYF.

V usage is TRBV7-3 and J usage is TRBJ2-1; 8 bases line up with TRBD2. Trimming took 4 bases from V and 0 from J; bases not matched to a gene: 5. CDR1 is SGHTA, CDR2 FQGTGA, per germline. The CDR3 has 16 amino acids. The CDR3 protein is CASSSGGGSSYNEQFF. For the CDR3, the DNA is TGTGCCAGCAGCTCCGGGGGGGGGAGCTCCTACAATGAGCAGTTCTTC.

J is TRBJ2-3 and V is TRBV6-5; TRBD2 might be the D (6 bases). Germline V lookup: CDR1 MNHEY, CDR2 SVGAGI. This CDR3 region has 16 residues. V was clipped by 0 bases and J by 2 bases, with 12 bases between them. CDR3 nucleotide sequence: TGTGCCAGCAGTTACTCTAGCGGCCCCCCCACAGATACGCAGTATTTT. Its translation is CASSYSSGPPTDTQYF.

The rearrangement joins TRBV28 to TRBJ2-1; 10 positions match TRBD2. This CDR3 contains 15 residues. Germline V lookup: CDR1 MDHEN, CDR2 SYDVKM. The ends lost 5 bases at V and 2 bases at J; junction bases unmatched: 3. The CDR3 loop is CASSVLAGAYNEQFF. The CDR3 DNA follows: TGTGCCAGCAGTGTGCTAGCGGGGGCCTACAATGAGCAGTTCTTC.

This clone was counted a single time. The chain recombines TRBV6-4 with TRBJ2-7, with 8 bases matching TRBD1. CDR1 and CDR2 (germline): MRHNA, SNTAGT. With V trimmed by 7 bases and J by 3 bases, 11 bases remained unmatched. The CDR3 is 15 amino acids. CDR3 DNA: TGTGCCAGCACCCCAATCTGGGACAGGATCTACGAGCAGTACTTC. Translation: CASTPIWDRIYEQYF.

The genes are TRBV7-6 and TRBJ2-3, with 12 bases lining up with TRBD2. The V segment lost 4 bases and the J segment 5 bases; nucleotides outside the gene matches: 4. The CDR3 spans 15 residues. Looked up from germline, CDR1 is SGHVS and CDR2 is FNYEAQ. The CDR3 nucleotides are TGTGCCAGCAGCTGGACTAGCGGGAAGTTAGATACGCAGTATTTT. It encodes CASSWTSGKLDTQYF. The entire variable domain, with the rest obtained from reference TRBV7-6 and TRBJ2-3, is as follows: GAGVSQSPRYKVTKRGQDVALRCDPISGHVSLYWYRQALGQGPEFLTYFNYEAQQDKSGLPNDRFSAERPEGSISTLTIQRTEQRDSAMYRCASSWTSGKLDTQYFGPGTRLTVL.

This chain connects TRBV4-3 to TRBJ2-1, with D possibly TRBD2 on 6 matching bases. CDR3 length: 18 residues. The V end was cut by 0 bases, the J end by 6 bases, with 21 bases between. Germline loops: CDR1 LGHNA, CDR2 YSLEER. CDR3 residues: CASSQDGVAVSLPNEQFF. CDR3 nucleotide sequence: TGCGCCAGCAGCCAAGATGGCGTAGCGGTCTCCCTTCCCAATGAGCAGTTCTTC.

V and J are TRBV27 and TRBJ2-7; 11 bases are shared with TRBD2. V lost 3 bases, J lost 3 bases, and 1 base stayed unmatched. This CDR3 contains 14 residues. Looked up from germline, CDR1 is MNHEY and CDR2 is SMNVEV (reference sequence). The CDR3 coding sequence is TGTGCCAGCAGTTTTGGGACTAGCGGCTACGAGCAGTACTTC. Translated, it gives CASSFGTSGYEQYF.

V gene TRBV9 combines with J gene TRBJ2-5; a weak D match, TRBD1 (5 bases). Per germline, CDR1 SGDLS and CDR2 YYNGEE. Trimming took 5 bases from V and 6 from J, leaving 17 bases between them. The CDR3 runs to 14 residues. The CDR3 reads CASSARDGSQTQYF. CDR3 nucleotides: TGTGCCAGCAGTGCCAGGGATGGCAGCCAGACCCAGTACTTC.

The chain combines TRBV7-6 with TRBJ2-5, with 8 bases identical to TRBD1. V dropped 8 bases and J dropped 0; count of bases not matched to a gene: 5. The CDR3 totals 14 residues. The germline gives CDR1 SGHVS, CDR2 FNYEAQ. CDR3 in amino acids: CASGQGTYQETQYF. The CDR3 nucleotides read TGTGCCAGCGGACAGGGAACTTACCAAGAGACCCAGTACTTC.

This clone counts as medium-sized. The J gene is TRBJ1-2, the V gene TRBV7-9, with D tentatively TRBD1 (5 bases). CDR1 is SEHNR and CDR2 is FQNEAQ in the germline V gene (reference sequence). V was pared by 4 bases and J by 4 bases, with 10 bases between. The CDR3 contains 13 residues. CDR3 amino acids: CASSSIDSYGYTF. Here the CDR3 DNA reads TGTGCCAGCAGCTCAATTGACAGCTATGGCTACACCTTC. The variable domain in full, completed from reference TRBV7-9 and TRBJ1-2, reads DTGVSQNPRHKITKRGQNVTFRCDPISEHNRLYWYRQTLGQGPEFLTYFQNEAQLEKSRLLSDRFSAERPKGSFSTLEIQRTEQGDSAMYLCASSSIDSYGYTFGSGTRLTVV.

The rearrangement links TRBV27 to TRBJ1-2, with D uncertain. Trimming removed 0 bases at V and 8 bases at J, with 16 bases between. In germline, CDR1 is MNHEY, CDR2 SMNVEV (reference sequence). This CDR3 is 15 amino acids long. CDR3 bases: TGTGCCAGCAGTTTATCGCACGGACCGTCGTGGGGCTACACCTTC. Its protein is CASSLSHGPSWGYTF.

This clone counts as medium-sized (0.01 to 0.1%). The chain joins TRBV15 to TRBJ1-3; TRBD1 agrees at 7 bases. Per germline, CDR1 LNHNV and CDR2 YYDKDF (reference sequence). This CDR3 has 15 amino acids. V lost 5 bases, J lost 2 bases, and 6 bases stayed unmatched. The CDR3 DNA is TGTGCCACCAGCTTAGACAGGGATCCTGGAAACACCATATATTTT. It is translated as CATSLDRDPGNTIYF.

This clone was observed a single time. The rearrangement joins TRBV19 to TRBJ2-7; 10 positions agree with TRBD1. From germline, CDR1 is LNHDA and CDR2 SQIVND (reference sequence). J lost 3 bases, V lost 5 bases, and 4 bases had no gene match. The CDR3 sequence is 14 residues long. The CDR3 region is CASSSTGGLYEQYF. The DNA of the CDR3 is TGTGCCAGTAGTTCGACAGGGGGCCTCTACGAGCAGTACTTC.

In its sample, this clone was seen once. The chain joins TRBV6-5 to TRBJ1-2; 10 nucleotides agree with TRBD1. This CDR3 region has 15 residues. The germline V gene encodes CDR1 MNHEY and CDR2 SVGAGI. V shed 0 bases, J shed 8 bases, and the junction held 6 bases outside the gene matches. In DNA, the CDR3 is TGTGCCAGCAGTTACTCCACTGGACAGGGGGACGGCTACACCTTC. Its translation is CASSYSTGQGDGYTF.

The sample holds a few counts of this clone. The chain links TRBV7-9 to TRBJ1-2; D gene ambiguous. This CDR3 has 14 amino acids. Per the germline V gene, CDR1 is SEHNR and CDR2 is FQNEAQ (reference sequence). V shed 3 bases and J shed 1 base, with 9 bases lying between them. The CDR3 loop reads CASSFLQSNYGYTF. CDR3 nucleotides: TGTGCCAGCAGCTTCTTACAGAGTAACTATGGCTACACCTTC.

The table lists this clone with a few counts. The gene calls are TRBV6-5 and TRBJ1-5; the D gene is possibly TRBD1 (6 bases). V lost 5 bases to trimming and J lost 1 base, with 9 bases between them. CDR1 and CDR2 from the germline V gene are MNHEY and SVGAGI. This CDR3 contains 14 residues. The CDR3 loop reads CASSLRGSNQPQHF. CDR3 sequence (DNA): TGTGCCAGCAGTCTCAGGGGAAGCAATCAGCCCCAGCATTTT.

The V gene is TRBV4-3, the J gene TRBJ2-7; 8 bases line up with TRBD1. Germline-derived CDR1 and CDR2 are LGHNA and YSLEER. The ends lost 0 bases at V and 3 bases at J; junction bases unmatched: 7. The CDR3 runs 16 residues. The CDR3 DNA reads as TGCGCCAGCAGCCAAGATAGACAGGGGTCCCTCTACGAGCAGTACTTC. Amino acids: CASSQDRQGSLYEQYF.

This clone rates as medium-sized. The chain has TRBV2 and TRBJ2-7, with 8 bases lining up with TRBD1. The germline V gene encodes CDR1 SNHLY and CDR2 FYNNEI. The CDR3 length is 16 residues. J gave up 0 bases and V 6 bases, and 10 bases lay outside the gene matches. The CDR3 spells CASRGSRTGTSYEQYF. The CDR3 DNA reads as TGTGCCAGCAGGGGCAGTCGGACAGGGACCTCCTACGAGCAGTACTTC.

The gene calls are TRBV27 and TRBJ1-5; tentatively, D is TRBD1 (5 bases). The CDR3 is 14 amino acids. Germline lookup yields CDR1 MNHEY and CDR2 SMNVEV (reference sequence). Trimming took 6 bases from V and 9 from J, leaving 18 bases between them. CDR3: CASRAGTGAGPQHF. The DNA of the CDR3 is TGTGCCAGCAGGGCAGGGACCGGGGCAGGGCCCCAGCATTTT.

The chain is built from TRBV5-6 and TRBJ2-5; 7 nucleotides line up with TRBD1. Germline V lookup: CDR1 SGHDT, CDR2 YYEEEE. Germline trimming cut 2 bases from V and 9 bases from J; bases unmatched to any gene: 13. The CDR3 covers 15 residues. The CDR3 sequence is CASSFLLGDSGAQYF. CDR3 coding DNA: TGTGCCAGCAGCTTTTTGCTTGGGGACAGTGGGGCCCAGTACTTC.

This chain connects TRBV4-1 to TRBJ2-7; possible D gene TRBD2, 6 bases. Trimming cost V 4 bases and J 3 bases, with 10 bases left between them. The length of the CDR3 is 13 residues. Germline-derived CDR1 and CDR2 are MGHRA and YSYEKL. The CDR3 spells CASSRGTNYEQYF. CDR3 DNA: TGCGCCAGCAGCCGCGGGACCAACTACGAGCAGTACTTC.

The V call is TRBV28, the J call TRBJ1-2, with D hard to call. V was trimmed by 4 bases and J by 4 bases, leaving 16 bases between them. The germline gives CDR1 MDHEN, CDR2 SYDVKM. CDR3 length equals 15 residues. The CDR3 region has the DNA TGTGCCAGCAGTTCTCCGGGTCGACGGTCCTATGGCTACACCTTC. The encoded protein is CASSSPGRRSYGYTF.

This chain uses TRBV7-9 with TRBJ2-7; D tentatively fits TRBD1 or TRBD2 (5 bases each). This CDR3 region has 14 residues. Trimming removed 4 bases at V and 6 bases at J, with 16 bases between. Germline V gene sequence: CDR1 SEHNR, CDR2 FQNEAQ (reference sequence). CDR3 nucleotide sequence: TGTGCCAGCAGCTCAGTGGGGGTTCAGGGCGAGCAGTACTTC. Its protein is CASSSVGVQGEQYF.

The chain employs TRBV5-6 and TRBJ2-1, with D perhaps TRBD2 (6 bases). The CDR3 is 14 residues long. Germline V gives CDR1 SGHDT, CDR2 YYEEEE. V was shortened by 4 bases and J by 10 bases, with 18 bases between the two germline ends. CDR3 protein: CASSPGGAQQEQFF. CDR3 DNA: TGTGCCAGCAGCCCCGGAGGGGCGCAGCAAGAGCAGTTCTTC.

The CDR3 here is CASSLEQGTYNEQFF. For the CDR3, the DNA is TGTGCCAGCAGTTTGGAACAGGGGACCTACAATGAGCAGTTCTTC. The rearrangement uses TRBV27 and TRBJ2-1, with 7 bases fitting TRBD1. The J segment lost 2 bases and the V segment lost 3 bases, leaving 4 bases of the junction unmatched. The CDR3 has 15 amino acids. Germline CDR1 and CDR2: MNHEY and SMNVEV (reference sequence).

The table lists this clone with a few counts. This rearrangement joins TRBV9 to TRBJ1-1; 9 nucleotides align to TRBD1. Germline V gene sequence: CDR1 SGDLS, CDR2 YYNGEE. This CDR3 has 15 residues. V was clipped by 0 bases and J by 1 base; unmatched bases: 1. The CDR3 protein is CASSVEGQGNTEAFF. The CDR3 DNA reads TGTGCCAGCAGCGTAGAGGGACAGGGGAACACTGAAGCTTTCTTT.

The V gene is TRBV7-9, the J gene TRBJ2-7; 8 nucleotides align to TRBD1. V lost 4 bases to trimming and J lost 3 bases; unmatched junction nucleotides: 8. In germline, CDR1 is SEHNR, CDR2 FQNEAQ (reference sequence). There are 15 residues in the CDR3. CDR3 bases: TGTGCCAGCAGCTCGACAGGGGCCCCTAACTACGAGCAGTACGTC. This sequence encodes CASSSTGAPNYEQYV.